Below, 16 T cell receptor beta chains from the same sample are listed, as sequenced in a study of blood T cell repertoires in COVID-19 (dated by TCRdb to the early 2020s). Library preparation employed the immunoSEQ multiplex PCR assay. TCRdb obtained this table from immuneACCESS and retained in-frame rearrangements with V and J assigned. These tables miss some clones; where compared with another copy, unresolved V genes account for less than half of the shortfall, and the remainder is unexplained. The sample profile shows fewer than 350,000 clones; about 85% of them were found once. The ten most abundant clones make up 2.5% to 3% of the sample. Sample: PBMCs or T cells enriched from blood (not recorded which). The source is a woman in her 50s who had recovered from COVID-19.

Concerning this clone itself: This sample includes further DNA sequences coding for the same CDR3. The rearrangement uses TRBV5-1 and TRBJ1-1, with TRBD1 matching over 8 bases. Germline CDR1 reads SGHRS; CDR2 reads YFSETQ. Trimming took 0 bases from V and 4 from J; bases not matched to a gene: 2. This CDR3 contains 14 residues. CDR3 protein: CASSLGQGSTEAFF. CDR3 DNA: TGCGCCAGCAGCTTGGGACAGGGGTCCACTGAAGCTTTCTTT.

This chain links TRBV30 with TRBJ1-1, with 7 positions matching TRBD1. CDR3 length: 15 residues. The V gene end was trimmed by 5 bases and the J gene end by 0 bases; junction bases not matched to a gene: 9. CDR1 and CDR2 (germline): GTSNPN, SVGIG (reference sequence). The CDR3 reads CAWGKPGTVNTEAFF. The CDR3 nucleotides are TGTGCCTGGGGGAAACCCGGGACAGTGAACACTGAAGCTTTCTTT.

This clone has only one observation. The V and J genes are TRBV18 and TRBJ1-5, with 8 bases aligning to TRBD1. The CDR3 runs to 14 residues. V trimming: 5 bases; J trimming: 5 bases; junction bases outside the gene matches: 5. Germline V CDR1 and CDR2: KGHSH, LQKENI. CDR3 in amino acids: CASSTTGEDQPQHF. In nucleotides, the CDR3 is TGTGCCAGCTCAACGACAGGGGAGGATCAGCCCCAGCATTTT.

The chain carries TRBV10-3 and TRBJ1-5, with no clear D. Germline CDR1 ENHRY, CDR2 SYGVKD. With 0 bases removed from V and 6 bases from J, the gap between germline ends came to 12 bases. The CDR3 loop spans 15 amino acids. This chain's CDR3 is CAISESSREAQPQHF. The CDR3 region has the DNA TGTGCCATCAGTGAGTCGTCCCGGGAGGCTCAGCCCCAGCATTTT.

In its sample, this clone was seen a few times. This sequence joins TRBV21-1 and TRBJ1-6; TRBD1, the D gene given by the table, was not confirmed from the DNA. TRBV21-1 is a listed pseudogene. The CDR3 sequence is 14 residues long. The CDR3 bases are TGTGCCAGCAGCAGAAGACAGGGAAATTCACCCCTCCACTTT. This gives the protein CASSRRQGNSPLHF.

CDR3 DNA: TGTGCCAGCAGCCCCGACCGGACTAACACAGATACGCAGTATTTT. Translated, it gives CASSPDRTNTDTQYF. The chain links TRBV9 to TRBJ2-3, with D maybe TRBD2 (6 bases). V was cut by 4 bases and J by 2 bases, with 14 bases left in between. Germline-derived CDR1 and CDR2 are SGDLS and YYNGEE. The CDR3 totals 15 residues.

Turning to this clone: Other nucleotide sequences in the sample specify the same CDR3. This chain connects TRBV7-9 to TRBJ1-1; D gene unclear. The V end lost 5 bases, the J end lost 6 bases, and 10 bases lay between the germline ends. Germline CDR1 and CDR2: SEHNR and FQNEAQ (reference sequence). The CDR3 extends over 12 amino acids. This CDR3 reads CASSPGGAEAFF. DNA of the CDR3: TGTGCCAGCAGCCCGGGCGGGGCTGAAGCTTTCTTT.

In this sample, this clone turned up a few times. The rearrangement joins TRBV19 to TRBJ2-7, with TRBD2 matching 13 bases. The V gene end was trimmed by 5 bases and the J gene end by 7 bases; junction bases not matched to a gene: 5. Germline assignment: CDR1 LNHDA and CDR2 SQIVND (reference sequence). The CDR3 extends over 14 amino acids. The CDR3 protein is CASSWTSGSREQYF. CDR3 coding DNA: TGTGCCAGTAGTTGGACTAGCGGGAGTAGGGAGCAGTACTTC.

About this clone: The CDR3 carries no conserved terminal phenylalanine or tryptophan, so it likely arises from a read error. The limits of the CDR3 on the DNA are not certain, so only TCRdb's listed CDR3 is given. The J gene is TRBJ1-1, the V gene TRBV2; TRBD1 reflects the table's D call only, with no check against the DNA. Germline CDR1 reads SNHLY; CDR2 reads FYNNEI. The length of the CDR3 is 14 amino acids, counting both ends. The CDR3 reads CASRLTLFRDRPRI.

The rearrangement links TRBV7-9 to TRBJ2-1, with 14 bases identical to TRBD2. Trimming cost V 5 bases and J 9 bases; bases outside gene matches: 3. The germline V gene has CDR1 SEHNR and CDR2 FQNEAQ (reference sequence). The CDR3 is 14 amino acids. The CDR3, as DNA: TGTGCCAGCAGCCCTGGGACTAGCGGGAGTGAGCAGTTCTTC. It encodes CASSPGTSGSEQFF.

The rearrangement uses TRBV4-2 and TRBJ2-7; TRBD1 matches 10 bases. V was clipped by 0 bases and J by 6 bases; unmatched bases: 5. The CDR3 length is 15 residues. CDR1 and CDR2 from the germline V gene are LGHNA and YNFKEQ. The CDR3 coding sequence is TGTGCCAGCAGCCAAGAAGACAGGGGGCTTTTCGAGCAGTACTTC. Translated, it gives CASSQEDRGLFEQYF.

This rearrangement joins TRBV18 to TRBJ1-2, with TRBD1 matching over 7 bases. Germline V gene data show CDR1 as KGHSH and CDR2 as LQKENI. The V segment lost 6 bases and the J segment 1 base; nucleotides outside the gene matches: 8. The CDR3 is made up of 15 amino acids. This CDR3 reads CASSQDRTGNYGYTF. The CDR3 DNA sequence: TGTGCCAGCTCCCAGGACAGGACGGGTAACTATGGCTACACCTTC.

The V and J genes are TRBV7-2 and TRBJ1-6; 7 bases are shared with TRBD1. V was pared by 1 base and J by 7 bases, with 4 bases of the junction left unmatched. The germline gives CDR1 SGHTA, CDR2 FQGNSA. This CDR3 has 15 amino acids. CDR3 DNA sequence: TGTGCCAGCAGCTTAGAGGGGGCTAACAATTCACCCCTCCACTTT. Encoded protein: CASSLEGANNSPLHF.

This sequence joins TRBV6-5 and TRBJ2-7; weak D call: TRBD2 (5 bases). CDR3 length: 15 residues. V dropped 2 bases and J dropped 4 bases, with 15 bases sitting between them. Germline V gives CDR1 MNHEY, CDR2 SVGAGI. This CDR3 reads CASSYKSSSIYEQYF. As DNA, the CDR3 is TGTGCCAGCAGTTACAAGTCCTCTAGCATATACGAGCAGTACTTC.

The V gene is TRBV24-1, the J gene TRBJ1-5; 7 nucleotides align to TRBD1. Germline V gene data show CDR1 as KGHDR and CDR2 as SFDVKD. V lost 4 bases, J lost 15 bases, and 8 bases stayed unmatched. CDR3 length: 12 amino acids. CDR3 coding DNA: TGTGCCACCAGTGAGCTGGACAGGAGCCGGCATTTT. Amino acids: CATSELDRSRHF.

The chain uses TRBV6-5 and TRBJ1-4; D is unresolved. CDR1 is MNHEY and CDR2 is SVGAGI in the germline V gene. V was clipped by 7 bases and J by 0 bases, with 9 bases between them. The CDR3 loop spans 14 amino acids. The DNA for the CDR3 is TGTGCCAGCACCGAGGGTTCAACTAATGAAAAACTGTTTTTT. Translating it yields CASTEGSTNEKLFF.